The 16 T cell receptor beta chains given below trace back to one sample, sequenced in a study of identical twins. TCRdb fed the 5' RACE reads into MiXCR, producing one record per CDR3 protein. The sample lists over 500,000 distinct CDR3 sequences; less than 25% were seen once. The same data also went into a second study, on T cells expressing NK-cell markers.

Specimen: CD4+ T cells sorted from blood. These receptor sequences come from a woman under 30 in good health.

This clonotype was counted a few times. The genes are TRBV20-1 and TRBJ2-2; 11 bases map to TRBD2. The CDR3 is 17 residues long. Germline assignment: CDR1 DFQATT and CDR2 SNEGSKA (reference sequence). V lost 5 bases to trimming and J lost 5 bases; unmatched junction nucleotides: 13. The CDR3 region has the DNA TGCAGTGCTCAGAGCCTAGCGGGAGGAATAATTACCGGGGAGCTGTTTTTT. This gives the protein CSAQSLAGGIITGELFF.

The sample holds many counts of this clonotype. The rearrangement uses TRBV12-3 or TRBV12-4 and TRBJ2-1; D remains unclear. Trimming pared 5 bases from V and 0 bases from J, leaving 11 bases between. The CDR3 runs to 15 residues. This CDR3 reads CASSSQRSSYNEQFF. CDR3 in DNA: TGTGCCAGCAGTAGCCAAAGAAGCTCCTACAATGAGCAGTTCTTC.

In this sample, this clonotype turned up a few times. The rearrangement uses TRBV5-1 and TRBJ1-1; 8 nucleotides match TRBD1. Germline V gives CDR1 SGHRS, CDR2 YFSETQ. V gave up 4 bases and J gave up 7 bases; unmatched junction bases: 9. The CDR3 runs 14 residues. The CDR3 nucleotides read TGCGCCAGCAGCCCCCCCGCAGGGGGCGATGAAGCTTTCTTT. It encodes CASSPPAGGDEAFF.

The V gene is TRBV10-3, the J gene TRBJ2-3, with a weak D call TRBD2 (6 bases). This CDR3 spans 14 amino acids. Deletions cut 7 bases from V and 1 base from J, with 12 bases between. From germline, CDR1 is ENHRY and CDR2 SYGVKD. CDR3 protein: CAIKAASGTDTQYF. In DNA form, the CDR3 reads TGTGCCATCAAGGCGGCTAGCGGCACAGATACGCAGTATTTT.

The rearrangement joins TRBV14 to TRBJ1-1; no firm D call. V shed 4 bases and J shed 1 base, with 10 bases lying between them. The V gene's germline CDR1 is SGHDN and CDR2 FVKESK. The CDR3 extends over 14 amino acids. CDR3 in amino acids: CASSRKTRNTEAFF. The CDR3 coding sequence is TGTGCCAGCAGCCGAAAGACACGGAACACTGAAGCTTTCTTT.

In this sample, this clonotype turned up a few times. CDR3 loop: CSARDAAGQSGNEQFF. CDR3 sequence (DNA): TGCAGTGCTAGAGATGCGGCGGGACAATCTGGGAATGAGCAGTTCTTC. This rearrangement joins TRBV20-1 to TRBJ2-1; D could derive from TRBD1 or TRBD2 (6 bases each). Germline V CDR1 and CDR2: DFQATT, SNEGSKA (reference sequence). This CDR3 spans 16 amino acids. V was clipped by 0 bases and J by 7 bases, with 19 bases between them.

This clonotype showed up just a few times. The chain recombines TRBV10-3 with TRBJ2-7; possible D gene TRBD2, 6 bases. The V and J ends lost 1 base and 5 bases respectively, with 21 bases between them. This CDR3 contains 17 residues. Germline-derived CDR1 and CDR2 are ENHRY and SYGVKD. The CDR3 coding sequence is TGTGCCATCAGTGAGTTGACGTTTGGACGGAGGGGACACGAGCAGTACTTC. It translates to CAISELTFGRRGHEQYF.

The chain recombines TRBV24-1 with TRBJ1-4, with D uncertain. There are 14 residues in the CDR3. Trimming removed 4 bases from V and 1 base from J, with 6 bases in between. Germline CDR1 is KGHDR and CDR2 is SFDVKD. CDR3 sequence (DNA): TGTGCCACCAGTGAGGGTGGAACTAATGAAAAACTGTTTTTT. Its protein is CATSEGGTNEKLFF.

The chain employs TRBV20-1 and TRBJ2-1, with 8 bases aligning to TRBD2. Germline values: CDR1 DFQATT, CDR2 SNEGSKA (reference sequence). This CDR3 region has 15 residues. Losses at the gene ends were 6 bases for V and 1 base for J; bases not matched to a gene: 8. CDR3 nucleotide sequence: TGCAGTGCCCCCCGGGGGGGAAGATCCTACAATGAGCAGTTCTTC. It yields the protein CSAPRGGRSYNEQFF.

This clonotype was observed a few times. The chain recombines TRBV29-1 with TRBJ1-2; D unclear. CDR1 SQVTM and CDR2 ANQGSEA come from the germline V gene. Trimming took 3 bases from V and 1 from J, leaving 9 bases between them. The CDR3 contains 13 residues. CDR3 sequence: CSVEQEFNYGYTF. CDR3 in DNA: TGCAGCGTTGAGCAGGAGTTTAACTATGGCTACACCTTC.

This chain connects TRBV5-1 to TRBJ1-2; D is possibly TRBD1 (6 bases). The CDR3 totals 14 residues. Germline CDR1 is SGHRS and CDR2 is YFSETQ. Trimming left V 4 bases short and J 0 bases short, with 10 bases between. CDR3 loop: CASSPDRSNYGYTF. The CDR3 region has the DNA TGCGCCAGCAGCCCGGACAGATCTAACTATGGCTACACCTTC.

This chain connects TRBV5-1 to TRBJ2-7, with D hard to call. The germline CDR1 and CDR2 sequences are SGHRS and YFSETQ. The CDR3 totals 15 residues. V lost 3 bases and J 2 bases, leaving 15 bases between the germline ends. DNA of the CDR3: TGCGCCAGCAGCTCGGACGTCGCAAGCACCTACGAGCAGTACTTC. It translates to CASSSDVASTYEQYF. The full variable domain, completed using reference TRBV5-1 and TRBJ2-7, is KAGVTQTPRYLIKTRGQQVTLSCSPISGHRSVSWYQQTPGQGLQFLFEYFSETQRNKGNFPGRFSGRQFSNSRSEMNVSTLELGDSALYLCASSSDVASTYEQYFGPGTRLTVT.

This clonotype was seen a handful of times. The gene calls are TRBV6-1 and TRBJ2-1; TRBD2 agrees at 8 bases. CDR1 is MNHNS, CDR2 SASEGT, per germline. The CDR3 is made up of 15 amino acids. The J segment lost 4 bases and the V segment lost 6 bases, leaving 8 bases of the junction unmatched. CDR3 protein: CASSDGGVGYNEQFF. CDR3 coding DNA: TGTGCCAGCAGCGACGGGGGGGTAGGGTACAATGAGCAGTTCTTC.

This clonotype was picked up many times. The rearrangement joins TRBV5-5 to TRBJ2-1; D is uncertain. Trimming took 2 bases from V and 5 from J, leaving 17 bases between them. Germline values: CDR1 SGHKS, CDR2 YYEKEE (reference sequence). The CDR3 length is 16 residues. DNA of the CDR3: TGTGCCAGCAGCTTACCCTCGACACTCCTCGACAATGAGCAGTTCTTC. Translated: CASSLPSTLLDNEQFF.

For the CDR3, the DNA is TGTGCCAGCTCCGCGGGGACTCGAATGCGATCCGGGGAGCTGTTTTTT. Residues: CASSAGTRMRSGELFF. This rearrangement joins TRBV18 to TRBJ2-2, with D possibly being TRBD2 (6 bases). V lost 6 bases to trimming and J lost 6 bases, with 20 bases between them. Looked up from germline, CDR1 is KGHSH and CDR2 is LQKENI. CDR3 size: 16 residues.

CDR3 coding DNA: TGTGCCAGCAGCGGCCAGGGACTAGCGAGGGAGACCCAGTACTTC. Its translation is CASSGQGLARETQYF. This chain uses TRBV7-2 with TRBJ2-5, with 10 bases aligning to TRBD2. Per germline, CDR1 SGHTA and CDR2 FQGNSA. The V segment lost 5 bases and the J segment 5 bases; nucleotides outside the gene matches: 8. The CDR3 is made up of 15 amino acids.